Included here is one TCR beta chain sequence, with context. The assay was immunoSEQ multiplex PCR, and TCRdb's table has in-frame clones only and misses some. This sample has around 170,000 clones; almost 85% occur once, and the top ten carry roughly 14%. The data are from a study of blood T cell repertoires in COVID-19. The germline gives CDR1 MNHEY, CDR2 SMNVEV (reference sequence). The V end was cut by 4 bases, the J end by 6 bases, with 18 bases between. The CDR3 contains 15 residues. The TCR comes from a man younger than 35 with active or convalescent COVID-19. The chain is built from TRBV27 and TRBJ1-2; maybe TRBD1 (6 bases). The specimen was peripheral blood. CDR3 sequence (DNA): TGTGCCAGCAGTTCCCCGGGACATGGACGGAATGGCTACACCTTC. Translated: CASSSPGHGRNGYTF.